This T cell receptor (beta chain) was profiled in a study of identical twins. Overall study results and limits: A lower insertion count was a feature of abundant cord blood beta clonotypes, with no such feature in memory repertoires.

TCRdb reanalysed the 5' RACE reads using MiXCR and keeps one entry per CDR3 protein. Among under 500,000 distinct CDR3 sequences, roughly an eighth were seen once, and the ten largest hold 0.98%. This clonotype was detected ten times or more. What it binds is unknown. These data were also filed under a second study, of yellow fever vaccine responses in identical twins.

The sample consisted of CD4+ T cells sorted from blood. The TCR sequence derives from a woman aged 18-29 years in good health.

The CDR3 loop reads CASSLVGRSSYEQYF. The DNA of the CDR3 is TGCGCCAGCAGCTTGGTGGGTCGGAGCTCCTACGAGCAGTACTTC. The chain uses TRBV5-1 and TRBJ2-7, with D unclear. The germline gives CDR1 SGHRS, CDR2 YFSETQ. The CDR3 has 15 amino acids. Trimming cost V 0 bases and J 0 bases, with 10 bases left between them. Looking up the rest from reference TRBV5-1 and TRBJ2-7 gives the full variable domain: KAGVTQTPRYLIKTRGQQVTLSCSPISGHRSVSWYQQTPGQGLQFLFEYFSETQRNKGNFPGRFSGRQFSNSRSEMNVSTLELGDSALYLCASSLVGRSSYEQYFGPGTRLTVT.